The 4 T cell receptor beta chains reported below all come from one sample, sequenced in a study of blood T cells in healthy people across ages (dated by TCRdb to between 2014 and 2016). The library was prepared using 5' RACE. TCRdb lists the instrument as Illumina HiSeq 2500. A second 7 to 11 cycle PCR used a sample-barcoded 5' primer and a J-beta primer mix. The raw public reads went through TCRdb reprocessing: fastp at Q25, MiXCR clone calling, in-frame beta chains kept. Each entry merges the rows of one CDR3 protein and shows their most common DNA and genes. The sample table contains approximately 1.5 million distinct CDR3 sequences; only one count was recorded for about 35% of them. The ten largest clones take up approximately 10% of the sample. The sample comprised blood. The receptors stem from a woman in her twenties or thirties in good health.

This clonotype came up a few times. The J gene is TRBJ2-3, the V gene TRBV6-1; 12 nucleotides match TRBD1. The CDR3 has 15 amino acids. J lost 5 bases, V lost 5 bases, and 5 bases had no gene match. Germline CDR1 and CDR2: MNHNS and SASEGT. CDR3 bases: TGTGCCAGCAGTCGGGACAGGGGGCGCAGAGATACGCAGTATTTT. Translated, it gives CASSRDRGRRDTQYF.

This clonotype turned up a few times. CDR3 nucleotide sequence: TGTGCCAGCAGTTACTCCGGGACAGGGGGTGGCTACACCTTC. Translation: CASSYSGTGGGYTF. This chain connects TRBV6-2 or TRBV6-3 to TRBJ1-2; 11 bases fit TRBD1. Trimming cost V 0 bases and J 7 bases; bases outside gene matches: 1. Germline CDR1 is MNHEY and CDR2 is SVGEGT. The CDR3 runs 14 residues.

This chain links TRBV13 with TRBJ1-2, with TRBD1 matching over 8 bases. Germline V gives CDR1 PRHDT, CDR2 FYEKMQ (reference sequence). Trimming at V came to 5 bases and at J to 4 bases, leaving 9 bases not matched to a gene. The CDR3 extends over 15 amino acids. The CDR3 region is CASSQGQGRSYGYTF. In nucleotides, the CDR3 is TGTGCCAGCAGCCAAGGACAGGGAAGGTCCTATGGCTACACCTTC.

The chain recombines TRBV6-6 with TRBJ2-1, with 10 nucleotides matching TRBD1. J was trimmed by 4 bases and V by 6 bases; bases with no gene match: 6. CDR1 and CDR2 from the germline V gene are MNHNY and SVGAGI (reference sequence). CDR3 size: 15 residues. This CDR3 is CASRTGTGDYNEQFF. CDR3 in DNA: TGTGCCAGCAGAACCGGGACAGGGGATTACAATGAGCAGTTCTTC.